Many counts were recorded for the clone carrying this T cell receptor (beta chain). Its target is unknown. TCR beta CDR3 regions were amplified from RNA transcripts. Following a first-round RT-PCR that used HTBI primers, a second-round multiplex PCR was carried out. Each CDR3 protein gets one entry after TCRdb re-called the multiplex PCR reads with MiXCR. This table has about 590,000 distinct CDR3 sequences, 39% appearing once. The data were taken from a study of Graves' ophthalmopathy and Graves' hyperthyroidism. Regarding the study as a whole: The model predicted ophthalmopathy progression with about 71% sensitivity and approximately 72% specificity. The blood repertoire also included most expanded thyroid clonotypes above 0.001 frequency.

The ends were cut back, 6 bases at V and 3 bases at J, with 14 bases in the middle. This CDR3 has 14 residues. Aged 18 to 65, hyperthyroidism patients had been newly diagnosed, with under 2 months' duration. Other autoimmune diseases, uncontrolled infections, pregnancy and lactation each led to patient exclusion. The V and J genes are TRBV12-3 or TRBV12-4 and TRBJ2-5; tentative D call: TRBD2 (5 bases). The clonotype was recovered from an adult man with Graves' hyperthyroidism. Sequenced input: peripheral blood or thyroid tissue (not recorded which). The DNA of the CDR3 is TGTGCCAGCAGCCCTAGGAGGAATAAAGAGACCCAGTACTTC. Protein: CASSPRRNKETQYF.